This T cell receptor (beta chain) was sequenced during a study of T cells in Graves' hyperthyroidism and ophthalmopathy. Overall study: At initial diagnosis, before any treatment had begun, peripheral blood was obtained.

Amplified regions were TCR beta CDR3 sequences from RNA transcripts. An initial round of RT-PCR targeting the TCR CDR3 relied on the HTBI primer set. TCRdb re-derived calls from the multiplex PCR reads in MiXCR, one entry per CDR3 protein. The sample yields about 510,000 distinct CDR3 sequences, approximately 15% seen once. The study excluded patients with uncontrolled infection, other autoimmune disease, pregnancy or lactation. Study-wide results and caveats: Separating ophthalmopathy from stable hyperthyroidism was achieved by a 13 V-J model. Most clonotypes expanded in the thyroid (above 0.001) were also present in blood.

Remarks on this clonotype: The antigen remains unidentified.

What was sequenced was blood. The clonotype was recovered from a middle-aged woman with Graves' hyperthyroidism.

CDR3 in amino acids: CASRLLAGPNTDTQYF. As DNA, the CDR3 is TGTGCCAGCAGACTACTAGCGGGACCGAACACAGATACGCAGTATTTT. V usage is TRBV28 and J usage is TRBJ2-3, with TRBD2 matching 10 bases. This CDR3 is built from 16 residues. After removal of 6 bases from V and 2 bases from J, the junction contained 8 bases not matched to a gene. Germline loops: CDR1 MDHEN, CDR2 SYDVKM.